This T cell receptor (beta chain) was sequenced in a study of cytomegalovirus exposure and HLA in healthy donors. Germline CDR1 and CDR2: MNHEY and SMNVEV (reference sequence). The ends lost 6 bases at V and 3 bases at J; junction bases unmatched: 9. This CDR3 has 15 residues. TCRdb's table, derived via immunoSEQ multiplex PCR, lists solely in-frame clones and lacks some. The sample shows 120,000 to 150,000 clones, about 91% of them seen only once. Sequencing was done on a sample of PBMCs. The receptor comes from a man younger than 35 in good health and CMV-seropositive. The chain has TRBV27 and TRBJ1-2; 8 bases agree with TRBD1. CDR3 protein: CASRSYRGSDYGYTF. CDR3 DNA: TGTGCCAGCAGATCCTACAGGGGGTCTGACTATGGCTACACCTTC.